A single sample is the source of the 9 T cell receptor beta chains below, sequenced in a study of vaccination effects on CD4 cells after COVID-19. What these receptors recognize is not known. CD4+ T cells specific for antigen were expanded with viral peptide pools by the ViraFEST assay before sequencing. Culture lasted 10 days before CD4+ T cell isolation. Vaccine recipients lacked prior SARS-CoV-2 infection and had negative nucleocapsid antibodies. The method was immunoSEQ multiplex PCR; TCRdb's version includes in-frame clones alone and lacks a portion of them. The data contain 55,000 to 75,000 clones, about 72% of them singletons. The sequences come from CD4+ T cells from PBMCs cultured with HCoV-NL63 spike peptides, collected before COVID-19 vaccination. These receptors all stem from a human donor who received a COVID-19 vaccine.

The J gene is TRBJ1-4, the V gene TRBV2, with no clear D. CDR3 length: 16 amino acids. Trimming shortened V by 3 bases and J by 0 bases, and 11 bases separated the two germline ends. Germline lookup yields CDR1 SNHLY and CDR2 FYNNEI. CDR3 region: CASSEDGKATNEKLFF. CDR3 nucleotides: TGTGCCAGCAGTGAGGACGGAAAGGCAACTAATGAAAAACTGTTTTTT. The variable domain in full, completed from reference TRBV2 and TRBJ1-4, reads EPEVTQTPSHQVTQMGQEVILRCVPISNHLYFYWYRQILGQKVEFLVSFYNNEISEKSEIFDDQFSVERPDGSNFTLKIRSTKLEDSAMYFCASSEDGKATNEKLFFGSGTQLSVL.

The genes are TRBV6-1 and TRBJ2-5; unclear D gene. V was cut by 3 bases and J by 3 bases, with 11 bases left in between. The CDR3 extends over 14 amino acids. Germline CDR1 MNHNS, CDR2 SASEGT. CDR3 sequence: CASSETGLKETQYF. CDR3 coding DNA: TGTGCCAGCAGTGAGACGGGCCTTAAAGAGACCCAGTACTTC.

The chain employs TRBV27 and TRBJ2-5; 7 nucleotides align to TRBD1. This CDR3 is 15 amino acids long. J gave up 6 bases and V 3 bases, and 10 bases lay outside the gene matches. Looked up from germline, CDR1 is MNHEY and CDR2 is SMNVEV (reference sequence). The CDR3 DNA is TGTGCCAGCAGTTTTCAGAAGGGGGCAGGACAGACCCAGTACTTC. Translated: CASSFQKGAGQTQYF.

This sequence joins TRBV11-2 and TRBJ2-1; 10 nucleotides agree with TRBD2. This CDR3 comprises 16 residues. Germline V gives CDR1 SGHAT, CDR2 FQNNGV. The V segment lost 4 bases and the J segment 9 bases; nucleotides outside the gene matches: 12. The CDR3: CASSSHSGGLGGEQFF. CDR3 nucleotide sequence: TGTGCCAGCAGCTCCCATAGCGGGGGGCTGGGGGGTGAGCAGTTCTTC.

V usage is TRBV5-1 and J usage is TRBJ1-5; 9 bases map to TRBD1. V lost 4 bases and J lost 7; bases outside the gene matches: 6. Looked up from germline, CDR1 is SGHRS and CDR2 is YFSETQ. This CDR3 comprises 14 residues. CDR3 nucleotides: TGCGCCAGCAGCCCGGACAGGGGCGGCCAGCCCCAGCATTTT. It codes for CASSPDRGGQPQHF.

This clone was picked up a small number of times. The rearrangement links TRBV7-3 to TRBJ1-2, with TRBD1 matching 8 bases. The CDR3 runs to 14 residues. The germline V gene encodes CDR1 SGHTA and CDR2 FQGTGA. After removal of 5 bases from V and 6 bases from J, the junction contained 8 bases not matched to a gene. The DNA of the CDR3 is TGTGCCAGCAGCCGCAATGACAGGGGCGATGGCTACACCTTC. Protein sequence: CASSRNDRGDGYTF.

The chain carries TRBV7-2 and TRBJ1-2, with unresolved D. CDR1 is SGHTA, CDR2 FQGNSA, per germline. Trimming pared 5 bases from V and 9 bases from J, leaving 16 bases between. This CDR3 contains 13 residues. The CDR3 DNA is TGTGCCAGCAGCACCTACCAAGGGCCCAGCTACACCTTC. Translated: CASSTYQGPSYTF. Full variable domain (missing parts from reference TRBV7-2 and TRBJ1-2): GAGVSQSPSNKVTEKGKDVELRCDPISGHTALYWYRQSLGQGLEFLIYFQGNSAPDKSGLPSDRFSAERTGGSVSTLTIQRTQQEDSAVYLCASSTYQGPSYTFGSGTRLTVV.

This clone appeared once. V usage is TRBV6-4 and J usage is TRBJ1-5; weak D call: TRBD1 (6 bases). CDR3 length equals 13 residues. The germline V gene encodes CDR1 MRHNA and CDR2 SNTAGT. V lost 3 bases and J lost 4, with 7 bases in between. As DNA, the CDR3 is TGTGCCAGCAGTGAGGACAGAAATCAGCCCCAGCATTTT. It translates to CASSEDRNQPQHF.

The chain carries TRBV3-1 (or the pseudogene TRBV3-2) and TRBJ2-7; 9 positions match TRBD1. The CDR3 is 12 amino acids. The V gene end was trimmed by 3 bases and the J gene end by 13 bases; junction bases not matched to a gene: 7. From germline, CDR1 is LGHDT and CDR2 YNNKEL (reference sequence). The CDR3 sequence is CASSQGPGQGYV. The CDR3 coding sequence is TGTGCCAGCAGCCAGGGACCGGGACAGGGTTACGTC.